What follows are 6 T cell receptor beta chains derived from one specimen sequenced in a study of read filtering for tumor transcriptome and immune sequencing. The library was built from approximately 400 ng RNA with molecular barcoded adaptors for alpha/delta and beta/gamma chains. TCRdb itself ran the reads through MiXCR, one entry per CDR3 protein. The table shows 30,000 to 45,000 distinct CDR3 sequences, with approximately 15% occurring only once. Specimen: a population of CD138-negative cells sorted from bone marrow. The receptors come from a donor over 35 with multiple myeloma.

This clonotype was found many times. CDR3 nucleotides: TGTGCCAGCAGCCAGGGACGCGAGAACACTGAAGCTTTCTTT. Translated, it gives CASSQGRENTEAFF. The chain has TRBV7-9 and TRBJ1-1; the D gene is possibly TRBD1 (5 bases). The CDR3 contains 14 residues. Trimming took 5 bases from V and 1 from J, leaving 11 bases between them. CDR1 SEHNR and CDR2 FQNEAQ come from the germline V gene (reference sequence).

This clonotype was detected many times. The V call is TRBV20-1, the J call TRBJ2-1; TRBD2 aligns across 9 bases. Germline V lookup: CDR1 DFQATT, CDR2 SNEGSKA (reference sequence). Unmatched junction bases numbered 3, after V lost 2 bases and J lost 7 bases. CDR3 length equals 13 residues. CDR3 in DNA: TGCAGTGCTAGACGACTAGCGGTTAATGAGCAGTTCTTC. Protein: CSARRLAVNEQFF.

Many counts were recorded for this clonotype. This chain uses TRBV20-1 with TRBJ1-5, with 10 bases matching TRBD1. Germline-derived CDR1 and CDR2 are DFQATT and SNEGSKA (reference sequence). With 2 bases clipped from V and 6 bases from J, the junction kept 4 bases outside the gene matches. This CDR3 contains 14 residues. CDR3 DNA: TGCAGTGCTAGAAAGACAGGGGGCGGTCAGCCCCAGCATTTT. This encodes CSARKTGGGQPQHF.

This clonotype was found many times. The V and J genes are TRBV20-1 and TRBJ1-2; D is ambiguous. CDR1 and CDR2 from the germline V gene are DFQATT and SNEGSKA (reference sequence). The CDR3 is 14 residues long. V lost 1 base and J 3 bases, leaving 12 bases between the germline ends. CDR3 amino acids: CSARVLGTDYGYTF. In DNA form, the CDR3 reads TGCAGTGCTAGAGTTTTGGGAACGGACTATGGCTACACCTTC.

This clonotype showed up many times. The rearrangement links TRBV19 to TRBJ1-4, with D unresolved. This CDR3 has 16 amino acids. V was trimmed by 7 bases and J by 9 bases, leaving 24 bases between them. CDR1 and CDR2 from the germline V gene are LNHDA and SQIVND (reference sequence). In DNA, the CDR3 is TGTGCCAGTAATCCCGCCCGACGGCAAGGTACGAAAAAACTGTTTTTT. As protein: CASNPARRQGTKKLFF.

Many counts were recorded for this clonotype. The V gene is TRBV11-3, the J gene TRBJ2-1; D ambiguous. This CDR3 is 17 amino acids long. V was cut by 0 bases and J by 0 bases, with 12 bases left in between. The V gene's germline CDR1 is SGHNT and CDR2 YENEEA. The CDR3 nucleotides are TGTGCCAGCAGCTTAGATCTAAGCAGAGGCTCCTACAATGAGCAGTTCTTC. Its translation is CASSLDLSRGSYNEQFF. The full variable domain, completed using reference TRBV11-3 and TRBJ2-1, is EAGVVQSPRYKIIEKKQPVAFWCNPISGHNTLYWYLQNLGQGPELLIRYENEEAVDDSQLPKDRFSAERLKGVDSTLKIQPAELGDSAVYLCASSLDLSRGSYNEQFFGPGTRLTVL.